Presented here are 27 T cell receptor beta chains from one specimen sequenced in a study of CD8 T cells in ankylosing spondylitis. Overall study findings and caveats: Characteristic, it appeared, of ankylosing spondylitis blood was a TCR beta motif of eight highly homologous variants.

The antigens of these receptors remain unknown. Each CDR3 protein gets one entry after TCRdb re-called the 5' RACE reads with MiXCR. The data contain 500,000 or so distinct CDR3 sequences, 5.3% of them seen just once; the ten biggest clones take up under 4.5%. Source material: blood, either unsorted or a sorted T cell fraction (not recorded which). These receptors were obtained from a male donor with ankylosing spondylitis.

This clonotype was counted a few times. A read error may produce the germline difference seen at one junction end. The J gene is TRBJ2-3, the V gene TRBV20-1, with TRBD2 identical over 9 bases. Germline CDR1 DFQATT, CDR2 SNEGSKA (reference sequence). The CDR3 runs 17 residues. The CDR3 sequence is CCARTIVAGGGTDTQYF. The CDR3 DNA reads TGCTGTGCTAGAACGATCGTGGCGGGAGGGGGCACAGATACGCAGTATTTT.

This clonotype was observed many times. This rearrangement joins TRBV11-1 to TRBJ1-1; the match to TRBD1 covers 9 bases. CDR3 length: 14 amino acids. Germline lookup yields CDR1 SGHAT and CDR2 FQDESV (reference sequence). Trimming removed 5 bases from V and 6 bases from J; junction bases left unmatched: 7. CDR3 residues: CASSNTRQGAEAFF. The CDR3, as DNA: TGTGCCAGCAGCAACACCCGACAGGGGGCTGAAGCTTTCTTT. The variable domain in full, completed from reference TRBV11-1 and TRBJ1-1, reads EAEVAQSPRYKITEKSQAVAFWCDPISGHATLYWYRQILGQGPELLVQFQDESVVDDSQLPKDRFSAERLKGVDSTLKIQPAELGDSAMYLCASSNTRQGAEAFFGQGTRLTVV.

This clonotype was detected only a few times. The chain is built from TRBV28 and TRBJ1-5; 8 bases line up with TRBD1. V shed 2 bases and J 6 bases; nucleotides not matched to a gene: 9. The germline CDR1 and CDR2 sequences are MDHEN and SYDVKM. This CDR3 comprises 16 residues. The CDR3: CASSLGGTGLAQPQHF. The DNA of the CDR3 is TGTGCCAGCAGTTTAGGTGGGACAGGACTGGCTCAGCCCCAGCATTTT.

This clonotype came up a few times. This chain links TRBV4-2 with TRBJ2-4; possibly TRBD2 for D (7 bases). The CDR3 length is 18 residues. V was cut by 3 bases and J by 3 bases, with 21 bases left in between. CDR1 and CDR2 (germline): LGHNA, YNFKEQ. CDR3 DNA sequence: TGTGCCAGCAGCCAGTACAACGGGGCTAGGGGGGGCAAAAACATTCAGTACTTC. Its translation is CASSQYNGARGGKNIQYF.

This clonotype appeared many times. V and J are TRBV29-1 and TRBJ1-4; D is unresolved. Germline V gene data show CDR1 as SQVTM and CDR2 as ANQGSEA. Trimming shortened V by 1 base and J by 4 bases, and 1 base separated the two germline ends. This CDR3 spans 11 amino acids. As DNA, the CDR3 is TGCAGCGTTGAAGTTAATGAAAAACTGTTTTTT. Its translation is CSVEVNEKLFF.

This clonotype occurred many times. This chain joins TRBV7-6 and TRBJ1-2; D is perhaps TRBD1 (6 bases). The CDR3 covers 14 residues. CDR1 is SGHVS and CDR2 is FNYEAQ in the germline V gene. Trimming cost V 3 bases and J 7 bases, with 15 bases left between them. The CDR3 DNA sequence: TGTGCCAGCAGCTTTTCGACAGGCGGAACTGGCTACACCTTC. Translation: CASSFSTGGTGYTF.

This clonotype was found many times. The chain couples TRBV5-6 to TRBJ1-1; possible D gene TRBD1, 5 bases. The length of the CDR3 is 15 residues. Germline V gene lookup returns CDR1 SGHDT and CDR2 YYEEEE. V shed 0 bases and J shed 3 bases, with 12 bases lying between them. CDR3 residues: CASSLVGRDHTEAFF. The CDR3 coding sequence is TGTGCCAGCAGCTTGGTTGGCAGGGACCACACTGAAGCTTTCTTT.

This clonotype showed up many times. The V call is TRBV4-2, the J call TRBJ2-3, with D perhaps TRBD2 (7 bases). CDR1 and CDR2 from the germline V gene are LGHNA and YNFKEQ. Trimming left V 1 base short and J 3 bases short, with 14 bases between. This CDR3 has 16 amino acids. The CDR3 nucleotides are TGTGCCAGCAGCCAAGGAGGGGGGGCGTTTACAGATACGCAGTATTTT. Protein sequence: CASSQGGGAFTDTQYF.

Worth noting for this clonotype: The junction shows a germline mismatch at one end, possibly a read error. The chain carries TRBV7-7 and TRBJ2-2, with D possibly called TRBD1 or TRBD2 (6 bases each). The germline CDR1 and CDR2 sequences are SSHAT and FNYEAQ (reference sequence). The length of the CDR3 is 16 residues. DNA of the CDR3: TGTGCTAGCAGCTTTGGAGGGGGAGGAGGCCCCGGGGAGCTGTTTTTT. It encodes CASSFGGGGGPGELFF. Supplemented by reference TRBV7-7 and TRBJ2-2, the full variable domain reads GAGVSQSPRYKVTKRGQDVTLRCDPISSHATLYWYQQALGQGPEFLTYFNYEAQPDKSGLPSDRFSAERPEGSISTLTIQRTEQRDSAMYRCASSFGGGGGPGELFFGEGSRLTVL.

This clonotype was counted at least ten times. The J gene is TRBJ1-2, the V gene TRBV20-1, with D tentatively TRBD1 (5 bases). The CDR3 loop spans 14 amino acids. V was pared by 0 bases and J by 4 bases, with 12 bases between. Germline lookup yields CDR1 DFQATT and CDR2 SNEGSKA (reference sequence). The CDR3: CSARDGRDLYGYTF. For the CDR3, the DNA is TGCAGTGCTAGAGATGGCAGGGACCTCTATGGCTACACCTTC.

This chain links TRBV28 with TRBJ1-1, with D tentatively TRBD1 (5 bases). Germline CDR1 MDHEN, CDR2 SYDVKM. The CDR3 is 12 amino acids. Trimming left V 11 bases short and J 4 bases short, with 14 bases between. The CDR3 nucleotides read TGTGCCCTGGGAGGACAAACCACTGAAGCTTTCTTT. It yields the protein CALGGQTTEAFF. Filled out from reference TRBV28 and TRBJ1-1, the complete variable domain reads DVKVTQSSRYLVKRTGEKVFLECVQDMDHENMFWYRQDPGLGLRLIYFSYDVKMKEKGDIPEGYSVSREKKERFSLILESASTNQTSMYLCALGGQTTEAFFGQGTRLTVV.

This clonotype was recorded at least ten times. V is TRBV4-3 and J is TRBJ2-4; TRBD2 matches at 12 bases. Trimming took 2 bases from V and 0 from J; bases not matched to a gene: 2. The CDR3 is 17 residues long. CDR1 and CDR2 (germline): LGHNA, YSLEER. The CDR3 reads CASSQSTSGRAKNIQYF. The CDR3 nucleotides read TGCGCCAGCAGCCAATCGACTAGCGGGAGAGCCAAAAACATTCAGTACTTC.

This clonotype was seen at least ten times. No DNA is shown, since the ends of the CDR3 on it are uncertain; the CDR3 is the one TCRdb lists. The V and J genes are TRBV20-1 and TRBJ1-1; TRBD1 is taken as the D call from the table, unchecked against the DNA. The germline CDR1 and CDR2 sequences are DFQATT and SNEGSKA (reference sequence). The length of the CDR3 is 10 amino acids, counting both ends. CDR3 protein: CSTSGREAFF.

This clonotype was picked up many times. The chain recombines TRBV29-1 with TRBJ2-5; tentative D call: TRBD1 (6 bases). The germline V and J ends were trimmed by 7 bases and 3 bases, with 12 bases remaining between them. The CDR3 covers 12 residues. The V gene's germline CDR1 is SQVTM and CDR2 ANQGSEA. CDR3 DNA sequence: TGCAGCGCGACAGGTGGGGAAGAGACCCAGTACTTC. Its protein is CSATGGEETQYF.

The rearrangement links TRBV6-5 to TRBJ1-3; D unclear. This CDR3 region has 16 residues. Between the trimmed V and J ends, which lost 0 bases and 0 bases, there was a span of 9 bases. Germline values: CDR1 MNHEY, CDR2 SVGAGI. The CDR3 DNA reads TGTGCCAGCAGTTACTCGAACCCCCACTCTGGAAACACCATATATTTT. Encoded protein: CASSYSNPHSGNTIYF.

In this sample, this clonotype turned up many times. The chain links TRBV10-3 to TRBJ2-7; 8 bases agree with TRBD1. With 7 bases clipped from V and 6 bases from J, the junction kept 5 bases outside the gene matches. The CDR3 has 12 amino acids. Germline values: CDR1 ENHRY, CDR2 SYGVKD. CDR3 region: CAIKTGGREQYF. The CDR3 nucleotides are TGTGCCATCAAAACAGGGGGACGCGAGCAGTACTTC.

The chain employs TRBV11-2 and TRBJ2-5, with D perhaps matching TRBD1 or TRBD2 (5 bases each). The CDR3 has 14 amino acids. Germline V gene sequence: CDR1 SGHAT, CDR2 FQNNGV. V lost 5 bases, J lost 3 bases, and 13 bases lay in between. DNA for the CDR3: TGTGCCAGCAGCGACCCGGGGCTGAAAGAGACCCAGTACTTC. Its protein is CASSDPGLKETQYF.

This clonotype turned up a few times. The chain combines TRBV14 with TRBJ1-1; D is ambiguous. Trimming took off 4 bases at V and 0 bases at J, with 18 bases between the two ends. The CDR3 has 17 amino acids. The germline CDR1 and CDR2 sequences are SGHDN and FVKESK. CDR3 coding DNA: TGTGCCAGCAGCCCCCGTTGGTCGGAAATATTGAACACTGAAGCTTTCTTT. This codes for CASSPRWSEILNTEAFF.

This clonotype has ten or more counts. The CDR3 nucleotides are TGTGCCAGCAGGGGGGACAGGAGCCAGCCCCAGCATTTT. It translates to CASRGDRSQPQHF. The gene calls are TRBV12-3 or TRBV12-4 and TRBJ1-5; 8 nucleotides line up with TRBD1. CDR3 length: 13 amino acids. V was clipped by 6 bases and J by 7 bases; unmatched bases: 5.

In its sample, this clonotype was seen many times. V and J are TRBV20-1 and TRBJ1-2, with D unclear. CDR1 and CDR2 from the germline V gene are DFQATT and SNEGSKA (reference sequence). This CDR3 comprises 11 residues. The ends were cut back, 6 bases at V and 6 bases at J, with 11 bases in the middle. CDR3 in DNA: TGCAGTGCCGCCAAAAGGGATGGCTACACCTTC. It translates to CSAAKRDGYTF.

Many counts were recorded for this clonotype. The V and J genes are TRBV6-1 and TRBJ1-1, with 8 bases matching TRBD1. The CDR3 loop spans 14 amino acids. Germline assignment: CDR1 MNHNS and CDR2 SASEGT. V was pared by 7 bases and J by 3 bases, with 7 bases of the junction left unmatched. In nucleotides, the CDR3 is TGTGCCAGCATCAGACAGGGGTCGGACACTGAAGCTTTCTTT. It specifies CASIRQGSDTEAFF.

This clonotype was observed many times. V gene TRBV7-9 combines with J gene TRBJ2-1; no reliable D call. The CDR3 has 16 residues. V lost 5 bases to trimming and J lost 0 bases, with 14 bases between them. CDR1 is SEHNR, CDR2 FQNEAQ, per germline (reference sequence). The CDR3, as DNA: TGTGCCAGCAGCACCTTCCGCGGAAGCTCCTACAATGAGCAGTTCTTC. It specifies CASSTFRGSSYNEQFF.

This clonotype was detected only a few times. This sequence joins TRBV3-1 and TRBJ2-7; perhaps TRBD2 as D (5 bases). V lost 1 base and J 7 bases, leaving 8 bases between the germline ends. The germline V gene has CDR1 LGHDT and CDR2 YNNKEL (reference sequence). This CDR3 is 12 amino acids long. The CDR3 loop reads CASSQVTGEQYF. DNA of the CDR3: TGTGCCAGCAGCCAAGTAACGGGAGAGCAGTACTTC.

This clonotype has at least ten counts. V and J are TRBV20-1 and TRBJ2-3; 8 bases are shared with TRBD2. Looked up from germline, CDR1 is DFQATT and CDR2 is SNEGSKA (reference sequence). V lost 2 bases to trimming and J lost 4 bases; unmatched junction nucleotides: 5. This CDR3 comprises 14 residues. The CDR3 DNA follows: TGCAGTGCTAGATCGGCACTAGCGGCAGATACGCAGTATTTT. Residues: CSARSALAADTQYF.

This clonotype was detected many times. The rearrangement links TRBV12-3 or TRBV12-4 to TRBJ2-7; perhaps D is TRBD1 or TRBD2 (5 bases each). The CDR3 has 14 amino acids. The ends were cut back, 2 bases at V and 1 base at J, with 9 bases in the middle. CDR3 coding DNA: TGTGCCAGCAGTTTAAGAGGGGCGTCCTACGAGCAGTACTTC. Protein product: CASSLRGASYEQYF.

The V call is TRBV7-6, the J call TRBJ2-1; the D call may be TRBD1 or TRBD2 (7 bases each). Germline CDR1 reads SGHVS; CDR2 reads FNYEAQ. The CDR3 contains 15 residues. Trimming left V 5 bases short and J 8 bases short, with 19 bases between. The CDR3 region is CASSLTGEGLDEQFF. The CDR3 DNA is TGTGCCAGCAGCCTTACAGGGGAGGGTCTCGATGAGCAGTTCTTC.

This clonotype was seen at least ten times. The gene calls are TRBV20-1 and TRBJ2-5; D uncertain. Germline CDR1 is DFQATT and CDR2 is SNEGSKA (reference sequence). The V and J ends lost 5 bases and 3 bases respectively, with 13 bases between them. The CDR3 is 13 residues long. The CDR3 sequence: CSAPLRVEETQYF. CDR3 in DNA: TGCAGTGCTCCCCTACGGGTGGAAGAGACCCAGTACTTC.